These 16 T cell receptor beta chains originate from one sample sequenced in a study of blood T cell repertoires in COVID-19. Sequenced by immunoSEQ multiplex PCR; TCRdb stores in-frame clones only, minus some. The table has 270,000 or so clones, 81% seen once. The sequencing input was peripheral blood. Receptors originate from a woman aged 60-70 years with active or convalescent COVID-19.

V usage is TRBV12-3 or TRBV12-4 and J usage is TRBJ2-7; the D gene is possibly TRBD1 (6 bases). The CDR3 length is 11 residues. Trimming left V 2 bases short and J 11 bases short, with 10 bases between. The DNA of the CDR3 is TGTGCCAGCAGTTTAAAGGGGGTCAAGTACTTC. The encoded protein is CASSLKGVKYF.

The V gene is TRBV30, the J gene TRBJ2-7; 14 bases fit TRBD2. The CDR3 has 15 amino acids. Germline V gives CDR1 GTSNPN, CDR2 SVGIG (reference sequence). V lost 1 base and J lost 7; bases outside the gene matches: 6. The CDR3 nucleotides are TGTGCCTGGAGTGCGACTAGCGGGGGGGCGCGGGAGCAGTACTTC. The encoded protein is CAWSATSGGAREQYF.

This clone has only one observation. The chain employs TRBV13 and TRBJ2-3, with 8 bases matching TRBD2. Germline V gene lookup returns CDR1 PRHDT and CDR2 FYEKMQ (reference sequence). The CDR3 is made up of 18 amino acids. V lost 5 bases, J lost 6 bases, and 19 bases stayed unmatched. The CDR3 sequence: CASSPSPSGLARYDTQYF. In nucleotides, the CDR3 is TGTGCCAGCAGCCCCAGCCCTAGCGGACTAGCACGATACGATACGCAGTATTTT. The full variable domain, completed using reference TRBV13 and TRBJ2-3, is AAGVIQSPRHLIKEKRETATLKCYPIPRHDTVYWYQQGPGQDPQFLISFYEKMQSDKGSIPDRFSAQQFSDYHSELNMSSLELGDSALYFCASSPSPSGLARYDTQYFGPGTRLTVL.

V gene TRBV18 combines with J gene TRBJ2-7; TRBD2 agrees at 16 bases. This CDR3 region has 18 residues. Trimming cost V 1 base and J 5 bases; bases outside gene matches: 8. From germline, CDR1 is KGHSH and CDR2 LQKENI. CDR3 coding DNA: TGTGCCAGCTCACCACGGACCGGGACTAGCGGGGGGGCCGACGAGCAGTACTTC. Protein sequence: CASSPRTGTSGGADEQYF.

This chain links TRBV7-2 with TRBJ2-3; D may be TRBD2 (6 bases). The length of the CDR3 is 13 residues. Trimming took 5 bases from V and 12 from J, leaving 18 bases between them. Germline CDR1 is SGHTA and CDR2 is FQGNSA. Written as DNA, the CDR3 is TGTGCCAGCAGCCCCTTAGGGGAGGTAGATCAGTATTTT. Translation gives CASSPLGEVDQYF.

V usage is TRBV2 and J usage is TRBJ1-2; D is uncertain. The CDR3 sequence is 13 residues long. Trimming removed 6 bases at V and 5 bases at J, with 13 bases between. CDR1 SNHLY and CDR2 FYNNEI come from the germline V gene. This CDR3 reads CASSPSVSYGYTF. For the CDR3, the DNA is TGTGCCAGCAGCCCTTCGGTCTCATATGGCTACACCTTC.

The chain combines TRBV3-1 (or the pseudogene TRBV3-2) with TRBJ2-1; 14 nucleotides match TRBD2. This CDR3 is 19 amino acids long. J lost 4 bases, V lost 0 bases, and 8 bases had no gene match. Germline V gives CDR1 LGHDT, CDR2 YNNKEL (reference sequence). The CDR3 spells CASSQDTTSGGVRYNEQFF. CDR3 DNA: TGTGCCAGCAGCCAAGATACGACTAGCGGGGGGGTCAGGTACAATGAGCAGTTCTTC.

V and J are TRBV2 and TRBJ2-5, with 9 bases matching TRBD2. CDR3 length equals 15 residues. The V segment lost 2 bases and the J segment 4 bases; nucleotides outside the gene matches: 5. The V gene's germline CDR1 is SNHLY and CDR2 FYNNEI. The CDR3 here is CASSELAGRGETQYF. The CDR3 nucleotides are TGTGCCAGCAGTGAACTAGCGGGGCGAGGAGAGACCCAGTACTTC. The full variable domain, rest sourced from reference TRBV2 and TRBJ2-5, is EPEVTQTPSHQVTQMGQEVILRCVPISNHLYFYWYRQILGQKVEFLVSFYNNEISEKSEIFDDQFSVERPDGSNFTLKIRSTKLEDSAMYFCASSELAGRGETQYFGPGTRLLVL.

The DNA for the CDR3 is TGTGCCAGCAGCTTGGGCGGGACGGCCGTGTATAGCAATCAGCCCCAGCATTTT. Encoded protein: CASSLGGTAVYSNQPQHF. The J gene is TRBJ1-5, the V gene TRBV5-6; a weak D match, TRBD1 (5 bases). Germline CDR1 SGHDT, CDR2 YYEEEE. The CDR3 is made up of 18 amino acids. Deletions cut 0 bases from V and 0 bases from J, with 16 bases between.

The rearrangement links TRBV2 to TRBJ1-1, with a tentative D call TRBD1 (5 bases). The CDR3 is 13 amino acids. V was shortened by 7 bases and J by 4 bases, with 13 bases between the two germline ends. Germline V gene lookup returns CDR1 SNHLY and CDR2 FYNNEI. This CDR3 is CASTSGGGTEAFF. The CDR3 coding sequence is TGTGCCAGCACCAGCGGGGGAGGCACTGAAGCTTTCTTT.

The CDR3 nucleotides read TGTGCCAGCAGCGCGGGCGGGGGGCCAAGCACAGATACGCAGTATTTT. As protein: CASSAGGGPSTDTQYF. The V and J genes are TRBV3-1 (or the pseudogene TRBV3-2) and TRBJ2-3, with 8 bases matching TRBD2. The CDR3 contains 16 residues. CDR1 LGHDT and CDR2 YNNKEL come from the germline V gene (reference sequence). J was trimmed by 0 bases and V by 5 bases; bases with no gene match: 7.

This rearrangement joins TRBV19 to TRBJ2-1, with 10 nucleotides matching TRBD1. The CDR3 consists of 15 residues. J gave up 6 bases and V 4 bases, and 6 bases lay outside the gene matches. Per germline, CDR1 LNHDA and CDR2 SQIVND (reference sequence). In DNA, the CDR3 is TGTGCCAGTAGTACCGGACAGGGGGGACGCAATGAGCAGTTCTTC. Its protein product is CASSTGQGGRNEQFF.

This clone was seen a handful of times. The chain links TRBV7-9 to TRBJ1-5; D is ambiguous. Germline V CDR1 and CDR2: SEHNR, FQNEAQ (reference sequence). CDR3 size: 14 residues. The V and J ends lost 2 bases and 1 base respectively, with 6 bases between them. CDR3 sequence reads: CASSLSPSNQPQHF. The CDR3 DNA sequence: TGTGCCAGCAGCTTATCCCCGAGCAATCAGCCCCAGCATTTT.

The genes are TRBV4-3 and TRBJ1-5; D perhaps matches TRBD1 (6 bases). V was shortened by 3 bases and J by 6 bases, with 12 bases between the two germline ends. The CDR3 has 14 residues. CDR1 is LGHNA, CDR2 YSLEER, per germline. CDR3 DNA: TGCGCCAGCAGCCAGGCCGGCAGGGGTCAGCCCCAGCATTTT. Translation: CASSQAGRGQPQHF.

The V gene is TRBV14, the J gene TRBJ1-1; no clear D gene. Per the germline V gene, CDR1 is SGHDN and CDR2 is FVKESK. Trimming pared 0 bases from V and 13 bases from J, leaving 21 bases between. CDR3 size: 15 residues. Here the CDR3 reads CASSQELGLPPRDFF. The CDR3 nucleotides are TGTGCCAGCAGCCAAGAACTAGGACTACCCCCCAGAGATTTCTTT.

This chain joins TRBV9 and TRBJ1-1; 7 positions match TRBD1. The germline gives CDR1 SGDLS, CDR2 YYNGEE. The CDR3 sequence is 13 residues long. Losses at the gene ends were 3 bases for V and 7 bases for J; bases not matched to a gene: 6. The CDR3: CASSADRVGEAFF. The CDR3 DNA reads TGTGCCAGCAGCGCCGACAGGGTCGGTGAAGCTTTCTTT.